The text below deals with one TCR beta chain. Its specific antigen is unknown. At one boundary the junction diverges from the germline segment, which might be a read error. For CDR1 and CDR2, the germline V gene lists MNHEY and SVGEGT. The CDR3 measures 14 amino acids from cysteine to phenylalanine. Here the CDR3 DNA is all that survives: 42 bases in frame from base 1. The sample originates from a study of blood T cells in healthy people across ages (dated by TCRdb to between 2014 and 2016). Regarding the study in general: In model experiments, roughly one uniquely barcoded TCR beta cDNA molecule per two T cells was captured by template switching. To track age-related changes in TCR beta repertoire diversity, the study relied on deep sequencing normalized with unique cDNA molecular identifiers. The donors were divided into four age groups: young (average approximately 15 years), middle-aged (about 40), aged (around 59) and long-lived (82). Using the same blood draw, the study looked at two additional independent replicas of 1 million unique cDNA reads for two donors, one aged 18 to 30 and the other aged 80 or older. The study at large found these results: The long-lived group showed more naive CD4+ T cells, fewer expanded clones and increased TCR diversity than the aged group, suggesting age selection. Because donor CMV infection status was unknown, age-related changes in expanded clonotypes were potentially confounded. Observed TCR beta diversity per million T cells fell roughly linearly with age, and a significant reduction was already apparent by age roughly 40. There was a strong correlation between observed TCR beta diversity and the percentage of naive T cells measured by flow cytometry. Estimates of total diversity based on one million sequenced T cells were regarded as lower bounds and as underestimates. Conclusive comparison of naive and antigen-experienced compartments was prevented by the profiling of bulk unsorted PBMCs.

The roughly 39 donors, aged about 6 to 95 years, were systemically healthy Caucasian individuals from Russia. Around 10 milliliters of peripheral blood were drawn from each donor into EDTA-treated Vacutainer tubes. Ficoll-Paque density-gradient centrifugation was used to isolate PBMCs, with at least 6.5 million per sample. Total RNA was extracted from PBMCs with Trizol reagent, with at least 6 micrograms obtained per sample. For every donor, flow cytometry on a PBMC aliquot measured the percentage of naive CD45RAhigh/CD27high T cells. The library relied on 5' RACE. The listed sequencing device is Illumina HiSeq 2500. A second PCR of 7 to 11 cycles was run with a J-beta primer mix and a sample-barcoded 5' primer. A unique molecular identifier was introduced onto each TCR beta cDNA molecule by a template-switch 5' adaptor carrying 12 random nucleotides. Each sample yielded at least 3 million CDR3-containing paired-end reads. All of the RNA was converted into first-strand cDNA using the Mint cDNA synthesis kit, with a TRBC-specific oligonucleotide serving as the primer. After uracil-DNA glycosylase treatment, a first 18-cycle PCR used universal primers M1SS and BC2_uni_R on all cDNA. In the authors' own workflow: For normalization, 1 million high-quality reads were randomly selected from each sample, with every read carrying a distinct molecular identifier. Instead of being binned into consensus sequences, reads with shared molecular identifiers were discarded. MiTCR, with a Q25 quality threshold and the strictest error-elimination algorithm, was used for CDR3 identification, clonotype clustering and error correction. Lower-bound total TCR beta diversity was estimated with a nonparametric unseen species model using Euler transformation. TCRdb cleaned the public reads at Q25 with fastp, built clones with MiXCR and kept in-frame beta chains. Every CDR3 protein is listed once, alongside the most common genes and DNA of its rows. In this record, the V and J calls reflect TCRdb's handling and not the investigators' own analysis. This sample holds approximately 900,000 distinct CDR3 sequences; 25% to 35% were observed only once. About a tenth of the sample is held by the ten biggest clonotypes.

The same data also went into a second study, on T cells of mothers and their children. The other study reports the following: Nine systemically healthy Caucasian individuals, comprising three mothers and their six children, were included as donors. cDNA synthesis used all of the extracted RNA, with roughly 1.5 ug of RNA in each 15 ul reaction. In the second PCR, sample barcodes and 2-4 random nucleotides were introduced via the M1S primer. Over 8.5 million TCR beta CDR3 reads came from each mother, compared with 3.3 million or so reads from each child. Thymic selection similarly shapes TCR recombination output in related and unrelated pairs, with minor effect from inherited differences. Normalized repertoire overlap was always found to be slightly, but never significantly, higher in related mother-child pairs than in unrelated mother-child pairs. Persistent microchimeric T cell clones were not detected, at a sensitivity of roughly 100 clones per million clonotypes. In the study, deep NGS was used to compare the TCR beta repertoires of mothers and children, and features distinguishing related mother-child pairs from unrelated individuals were sought. The mean age was about 38 +/- 4 years for the mothers and approximately 11 +/- 4 years for the children. After adapters were ligated using NEBNext reagents, the libraries underwent 100+100 nt paired-end sequencing on an Illumina HiSeq 2000. Mother and child libraries were prepared a month apart and sequenced in separate runs to prevent cross-contamination. Between roughly 500,000 and 2,100,000 distinct TCR beta clonotypes were identified per donor. Naive TCR beta clonotypes were estimated from low-frequency clonotypes matched to each donor's FACS-determined naive share, without sorting.

The chain uses TRBV6-2 or TRBV6-3 and TRBJ1-6, and TRBD1 may be the D gene, going by 6 matching bases. Sequencing input: blood. This TCR was recovered from a woman in her thirties or forties in good health. The DNA sequence reads TGCGCCAGCAGTTACCGGACAGATAATTCACCCCTCCACTTT. The translation is CASSYRTDNSPLHF.